These 20 T cell receptor beta chains came from one sample sequenced in a study of T cell changes during pregnancy in multiple sclerosis. Repertoires were generated with immunoSEQ multiplex PCR, while TCRdb's copy carries only in-frame clones and drops some. The profile shows approximately 99,000 clones, approximately 95% of them singletons. The specimen was peripheral blood, collected after pregnancy. The receptors originated from a female donor with multiple sclerosis, enrolled in a pregnancy study.

The chain carries TRBV5-8 and TRBJ1-4; perhaps TRBD1 as D (6 bases). This CDR3 contains 16 residues. Germline V gives CDR1 SGHTS, CDR2 YDEGEE. V gave up 5 bases and J gave up 7 bases, with 21 bases separating them. The CDR3: CASRQVPGASGEKLFF. Written as DNA, the CDR3 is TGTGCCAGCAGACAAGTTCCAGGGGCAAGCGGTGAAAAACTGTTTTTT.

The rearrangement joins TRBV9 to TRBJ2-5, with 8 bases fitting TRBD1. The germline CDR1 and CDR2 sequences are SGDLS and YYNGEE. V shed 3 bases, J shed 2 bases, and the junction held 9 bases outside the gene matches. This CDR3 is 16 amino acids long. The CDR3 spells CASSASPGQAQETQYF. CDR3 coding DNA: TGTGCCAGCAGCGCATCACCGGGACAGGCACAAGAGACCCAGTACTTC.

This clone appeared a few times. V gene TRBV27 combines with J gene TRBJ1-2; 9 positions match TRBD1. This CDR3 spans 14 amino acids. Trimming removed 5 bases from V and 7 bases from J; junction bases left unmatched: 8. CDR1 MNHEY and CDR2 SMNVEV come from the germline V gene (reference sequence). CDR3 amino acids: CASSRTQGAGGYTF. As DNA, the CDR3 is TGTGCCAGCAGTCGCACACAGGGGGCGGGTGGCTACACCTTC.

The chain employs TRBV5-1 and TRBJ1-5, with D tentatively TRBD1 (5 bases). The CDR3 covers 14 residues. V was trimmed by 5 bases and J by 1 base, leaving 10 bases between them. Germline V gives CDR1 SGHRS, CDR2 YFSETQ. The CDR3 spells CASSSDSSNQPQHF. For the CDR3, the DNA is TGCGCCAGCAGTAGTGACAGCAGCAATCAGCCCCAGCATTTT.

V usage is TRBV5-4 and J usage is TRBJ2-2, with TRBD2 matching over 15 bases. Losses at the gene ends were 6 bases for V and 4 bases for J; bases not matched to a gene: 16. Germline loops: CDR1 SGHNT, CDR2 YYREEE (reference sequence). CDR3 size: 20 residues. DNA for the CDR3: TGTGCCAGCACCAACCCGGGACTAGCGGGGGGCGGCCCTACCACCGGGGAGCTGTTTTTT. The encoded protein is CASTNPGLAGGGPTTGELFF.

This clone was recorded a few times. J is TRBJ2-2 and V is TRBV5-1; 8 bases are shared with TRBD1. Unmatched junction bases numbered 5, after V lost 4 bases and J lost 9 bases. The V gene's germline CDR1 is SGHRS and CDR2 YFSETQ. This CDR3 has 13 amino acids. The CDR3 here is CASSLSGGWELFF. In DNA form, the CDR3 reads TGCGCCAGCAGCCTCTCAGGGGGCTGGGAGCTGTTTTTT.

This chain links TRBV6-1 with TRBJ2-1; 9 bases are a match to TRBD1. The CDR3 sequence is 15 residues long. Looked up from germline, CDR1 is MNHNS and CDR2 is SASEGT. The V and J ends lost 0 bases and 7 bases, in that order; junction bases with no gene match: 4. In nucleotides, the CDR3 is TGTGCCAGCAGTGAAGCAGGACAGGGGTTGAATGAGCAGTTCTTC. Translated, it gives CASSEAGQGLNEQFF.

The rearrangement joins TRBV4-1 to TRBJ1-2; tentatively, D is TRBD1 (6 bases). This CDR3 has 16 residues. V shed 4 bases and J shed 8 bases, with 23 bases lying between them. The germline CDR1 and CDR2 sequences are MGHRA and YSYEKL. CDR3: CASSLTDGANQGGYTF. CDR3 nucleotides: TGCGCCAGCAGCCTAACGGATGGGGCGAACCAGGGGGGCTACACCTTC.

This chain links TRBV7-9 with TRBJ2-1; 10 bases align to TRBD2. CDR1 is SEHNR, CDR2 FQNEAQ, per germline (reference sequence). The CDR3 loop spans 15 amino acids. J was trimmed by 3 bases and V by 8 bases; bases with no gene match: 7. The CDR3 loop is CASRIAGGVYNEQFF. In DNA form, the CDR3 reads TGTGCCAGCCGAATAGCGGGAGGAGTCTACAATGAGCAGTTCTTC. Full variable domain (outside the CDR3, taken from reference TRBV7-9 and TRBJ2-1): DTGVSQNPRHKITKRGQNVTFRCDPISEHNRLYWYRQTLGQGPEFLTYFQNEAQLEKSRLLSDRFSAERPKGSFSTLEIQRTEQGDSAMYLCASRIAGGVYNEQFFGPGTRLTVL.

The chain couples TRBV5-6 to TRBJ2-4; TRBD2 matches at 7 bases. After removal of 0 bases from V and 2 bases from J, the junction contained 2 bases not matched to a gene. The V gene's germline CDR1 is SGHDT and CDR2 YYEEEE. The CDR3 loop spans 15 amino acids. In DNA, the CDR3 is TGTGCCAGCAGCTTGGGCGGGAGCCCCAAAAACATTCAGTACTTC. This encodes CASSLGGSPKNIQYF.

This clone is a singleton in its sample. The chain has TRBV30 and TRBJ1-2, with D possibly TRBD1 on 5 matching bases. Germline V CDR1 and CDR2: GTSNPN, SVGIG (reference sequence). The CDR3 is 11 amino acids. Trimming cost V 4 bases and J 8 bases, with 11 bases left between them. This CDR3 reads CAWNGGIGYTF. The CDR3 nucleotides are TGTGCCTGGAACGGGGGGATCGGCTACACCTTC.

This chain connects TRBV5-4 to TRBJ2-5; tentative D call: TRBD1 (6 bases). CDR3 length: 15 amino acids. The V and J ends lost 2 bases and 2 bases respectively, with 13 bases between them. CDR1 is SGHNT, CDR2 YYREEE, per germline (reference sequence). The CDR3 region is CASSFTGTLQETQYF. CDR3 sequence (DNA): TGTGCCAGCAGCTTTACCGGGACACTTCAAGAGACCCAGTACTTC.

The rearrangement links TRBV28 to TRBJ2-1, with D maybe TRBD2 (6 bases). The CDR3 spans 12 residues. From germline, CDR1 is MDHEN and CDR2 SYDVKM. Trimming cost V 7 bases and J 9 bases, with 13 bases left between them. The CDR3 reads CASKPTGVEQFF. CDR3 sequence (DNA): TGTGCCAGCAAGCCCACGGGGGTTGAGCAGTTCTTC.

The CDR3 bases are TGTGCCAGCAGTTCCCCTGACAGGGGGAATGAGCAGTTCTTC. Translation gives CASSSPDRGNEQFF. The genes are TRBV28 and TRBJ2-1; 9 bases fit TRBD1. Trimming took 4 bases from V and 7 from J; bases not matched to a gene: 5. Germline V gives CDR1 MDHEN, CDR2 SYDVKM. The CDR3 totals 14 residues.

This chain connects TRBV4-2 to TRBJ2-3; D gene ambiguous. This CDR3 comprises 13 residues. Germline assignment: CDR1 LGHNA and CDR2 YNFKEQ. V was trimmed by 4 bases and J by 3 bases, leaving 8 bases between them. CDR3 coding DNA: TGTGCCAGCAGCCCGGTTGGTACAGATACGCAGTATTTT. It specifies CASSPVGTDTQYF.

This clone has just a few counts. This sequence joins TRBV4-3 and TRBJ2-7; TRBD2 matches 8 bases. V gave up 4 bases and J gave up 2 bases; unmatched junction bases: 7. Per germline, CDR1 LGHNA and CDR2 YSLEER. This CDR3 spans 15 amino acids. The CDR3 nucleotides are TGCGCCAGCAGCCCGCACAGCGGGAGTCCCTACGAGCAGTACTTC. Encoded protein: CASSPHSGSPYEQYF.

V usage is TRBV25-1 and J usage is TRBJ2-5; TRBD1 agrees at 9 bases. CDR1 and CDR2 (germline): MGHDK, SYGVNS. The CDR3 is made up of 15 amino acids. J lost 1 base, V lost 5 bases, and 5 bases had no gene match. As DNA, the CDR3 is TGTGCCAGCAGTTACCGGGACAGGGTCCAAGAGACCCAGTACTTC. Residues: CASSYRDRVQETQYF.

The V and J genes are TRBV18 and TRBJ1-4; D possibly corresponds to TRBD1 (5 bases). The CDR3 has 16 residues. Germline CDR1 reads KGHSH; CDR2 reads LQKENI. Trimming stripped 2 bases from V and 5 bases from J, with 15 bases between. The CDR3 region is CASSPSAGTKNEKLFF. As DNA, the CDR3 is TGTGCCAGCTCACCAAGTGCCGGGACTAAAAATGAAAAACTGTTTTTT.

The V gene is TRBV29-1, the J gene TRBJ2-7; 10 positions match TRBD2. CDR1 and CDR2 (germline): SQVTM, ANQGSEA. The CDR3 length is 14 residues. The V and J ends lost 3 bases and 4 bases, in that order; junction bases with no gene match: 6. The CDR3 spells CSVEGLAGVYEQYF. CDR3 DNA: TGCAGCGTTGAGGGGCTAGCGGGAGTTTACGAGCAGTACTTC.

The gene calls are TRBV21-1 and TRBJ2-3; the D segment call TRBD1 is taken from the table without a DNA check. TRBV21-1 is a known pseudogene. The CDR3 is 17 residues long. CDR3 loop: CASSKARGRGSTDTQYF. DNA of the CDR3: TGTGCCAGCAGCAAAGCGCGGGGCAGGGGGAGCACAGATACGCAGTATTTT.